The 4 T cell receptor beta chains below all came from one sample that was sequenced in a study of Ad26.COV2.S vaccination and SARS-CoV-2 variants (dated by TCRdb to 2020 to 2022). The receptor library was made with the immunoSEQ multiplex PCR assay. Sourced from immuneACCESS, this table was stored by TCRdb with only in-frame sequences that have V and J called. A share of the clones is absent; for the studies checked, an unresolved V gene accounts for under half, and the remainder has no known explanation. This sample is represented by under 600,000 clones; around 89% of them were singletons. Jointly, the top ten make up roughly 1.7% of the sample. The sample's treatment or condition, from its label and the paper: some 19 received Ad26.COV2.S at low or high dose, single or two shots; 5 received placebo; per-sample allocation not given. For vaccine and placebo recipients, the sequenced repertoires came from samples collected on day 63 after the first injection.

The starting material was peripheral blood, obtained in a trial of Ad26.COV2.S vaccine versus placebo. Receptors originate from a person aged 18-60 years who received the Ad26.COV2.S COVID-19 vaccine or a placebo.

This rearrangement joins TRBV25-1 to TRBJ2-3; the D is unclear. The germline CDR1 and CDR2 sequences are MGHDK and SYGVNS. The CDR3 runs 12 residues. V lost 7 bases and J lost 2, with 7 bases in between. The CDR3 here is CASISLTDTQYF. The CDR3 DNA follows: TGTGCCAGCATCTCCCTCACAGATACGCAGTATTTT.

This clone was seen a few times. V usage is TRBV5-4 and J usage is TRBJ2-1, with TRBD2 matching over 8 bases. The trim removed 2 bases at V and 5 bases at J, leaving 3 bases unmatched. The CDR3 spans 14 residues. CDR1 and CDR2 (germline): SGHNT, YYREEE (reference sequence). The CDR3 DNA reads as TGTGCCAGCAGCTTTGGCGGGAGGCACAATGAGCAGTTCTTC. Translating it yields CASSFGGRHNEQFF.

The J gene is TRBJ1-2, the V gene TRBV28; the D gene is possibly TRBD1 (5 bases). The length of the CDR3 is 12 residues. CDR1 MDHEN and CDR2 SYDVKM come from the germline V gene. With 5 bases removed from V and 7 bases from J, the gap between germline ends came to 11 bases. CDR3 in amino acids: CASSPPQGGYTF. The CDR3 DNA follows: TGTGCCAGCAGTCCCCCGCAGGGTGGCTACACCTTC.

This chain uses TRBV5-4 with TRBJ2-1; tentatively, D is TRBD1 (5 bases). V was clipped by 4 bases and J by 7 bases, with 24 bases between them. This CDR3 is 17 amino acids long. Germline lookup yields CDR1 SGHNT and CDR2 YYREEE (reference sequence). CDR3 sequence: CASSRVGQVGIGNEQFF. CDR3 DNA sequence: TGTGCCAGCAGCCGGGTGGGGCAGGTAGGGATCGGGAATGAGCAGTTCTTC. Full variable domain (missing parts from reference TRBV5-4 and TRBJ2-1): ETGVTQSPTHLIKTRGQQVTLRCSSQSGHNTVSWYQQALGQGPQFIFQYYREEENGRGNFPPRFSGLQFPNYSSELNVNALELDDSALYLCASSRVGQVGIGNEQFFGPGTRLTVL.